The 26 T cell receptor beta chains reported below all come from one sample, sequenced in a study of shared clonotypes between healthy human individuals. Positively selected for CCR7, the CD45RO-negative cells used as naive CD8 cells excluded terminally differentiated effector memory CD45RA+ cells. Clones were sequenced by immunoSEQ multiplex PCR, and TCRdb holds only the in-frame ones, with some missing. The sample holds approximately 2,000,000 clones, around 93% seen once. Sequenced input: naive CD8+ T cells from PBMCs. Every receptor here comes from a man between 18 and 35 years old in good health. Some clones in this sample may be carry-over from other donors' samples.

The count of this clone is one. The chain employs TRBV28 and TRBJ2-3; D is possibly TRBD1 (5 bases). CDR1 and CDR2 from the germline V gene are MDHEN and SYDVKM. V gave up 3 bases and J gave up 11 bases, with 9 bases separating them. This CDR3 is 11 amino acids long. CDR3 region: CASSLGLGQYF. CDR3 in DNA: TGTGCCAGCAGTTTGGGGCTCGGGCAGTATTTT.

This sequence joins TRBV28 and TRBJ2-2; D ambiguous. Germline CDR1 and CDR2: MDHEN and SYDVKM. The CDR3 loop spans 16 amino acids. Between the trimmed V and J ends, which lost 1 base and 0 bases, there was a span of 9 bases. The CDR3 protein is CASSLFDVSNTGELFF. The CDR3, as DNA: TGTGCCAGCAGTTTATTCGACGTATCGAACACCGGGGAGCTGTTTTTT.

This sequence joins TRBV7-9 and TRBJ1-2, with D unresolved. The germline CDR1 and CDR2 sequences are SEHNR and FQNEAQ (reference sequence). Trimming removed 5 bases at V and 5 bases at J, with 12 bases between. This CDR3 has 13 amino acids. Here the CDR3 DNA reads TGTGCCAGCAGCCAAGGACTGACTTATGGCTACACCTTC. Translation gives CASSQGLTYGYTF.

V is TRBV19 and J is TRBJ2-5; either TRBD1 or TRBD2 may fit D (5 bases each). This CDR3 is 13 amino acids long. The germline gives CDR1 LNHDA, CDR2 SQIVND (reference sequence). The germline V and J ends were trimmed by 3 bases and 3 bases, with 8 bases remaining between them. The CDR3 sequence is CASSIGTEETQYF. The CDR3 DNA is TGTGCCAGTAGTATTGGGACGGAAGAGACCCAGTACTTC.

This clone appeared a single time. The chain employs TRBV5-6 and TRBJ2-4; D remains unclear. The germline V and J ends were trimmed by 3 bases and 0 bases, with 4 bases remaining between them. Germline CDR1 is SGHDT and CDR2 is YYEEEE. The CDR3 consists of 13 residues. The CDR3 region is CASSSGAKNIQYF. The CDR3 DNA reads TGTGCCAGCAGCTCCGGAGCCAAAAACATTCAGTACTTC. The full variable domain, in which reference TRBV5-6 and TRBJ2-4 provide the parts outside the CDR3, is DAGVTQSPTHLIKTRGQQVTLRCSPKSGHDTVSWYQQALGQGPQFIFQYYEEEERQRGNFPDRFSGHQFPNYSSELNVNALLLGDSALYLCASSSGAKNIQYFGAGTRLSVL.

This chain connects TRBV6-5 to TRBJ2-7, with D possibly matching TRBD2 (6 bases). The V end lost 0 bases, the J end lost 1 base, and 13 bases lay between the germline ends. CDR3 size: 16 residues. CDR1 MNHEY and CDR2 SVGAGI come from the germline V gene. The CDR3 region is CASSYSWGRQSYEQYF. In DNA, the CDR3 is TGTGCCAGCAGTTACTCGTGGGGGAGGCAATCCTACGAGCAGTACTTC.

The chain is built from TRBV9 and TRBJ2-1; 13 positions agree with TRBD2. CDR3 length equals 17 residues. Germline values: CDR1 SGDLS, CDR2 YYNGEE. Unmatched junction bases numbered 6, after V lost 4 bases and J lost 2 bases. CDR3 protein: CASSPGTSGIAYNEQFF. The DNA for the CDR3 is TGTGCCAGCAGCCCCGGGACTAGCGGGATCGCCTACAATGAGCAGTTCTTC.

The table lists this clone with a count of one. The CDR3 DNA follows: TGCGCCAGCAGCCCGAGTCGGAGTTCCTACGAGCAGTACTTC. Protein product: CASSPSRSSYEQYF. The chain carries TRBV4-3 and TRBJ2-7; D is undetermined. Trimming removed 4 bases from V and 1 base from J, with 11 bases in between. Germline V lookup: CDR1 LGHNA, CDR2 YSLEER. CDR3 length: 14 amino acids.

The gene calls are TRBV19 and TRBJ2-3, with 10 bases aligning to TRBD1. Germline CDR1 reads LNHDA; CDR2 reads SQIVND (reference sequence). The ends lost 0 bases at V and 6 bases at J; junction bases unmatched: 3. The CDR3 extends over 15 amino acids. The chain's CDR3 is CASSIDRDRGDTQYF. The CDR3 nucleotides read TGTGCCAGTAGTATAGACCGGGACAGGGGTGATACGCAGTATTTT.

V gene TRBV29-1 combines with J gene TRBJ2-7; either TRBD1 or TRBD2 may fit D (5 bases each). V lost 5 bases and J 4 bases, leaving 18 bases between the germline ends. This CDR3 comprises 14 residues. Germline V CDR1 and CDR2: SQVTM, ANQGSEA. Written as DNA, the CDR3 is TGCAGCGTTCTATACGGGGCTCCTAAATACGAGCAGTACTTC. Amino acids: CSVLYGAPKYEQYF.

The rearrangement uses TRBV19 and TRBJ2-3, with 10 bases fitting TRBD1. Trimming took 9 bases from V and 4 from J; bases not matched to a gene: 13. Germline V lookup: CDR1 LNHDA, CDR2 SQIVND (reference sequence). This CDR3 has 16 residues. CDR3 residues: CASKKEGQGIADTQYF. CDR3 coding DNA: TGTGCCAGCAAGAAGGAGGGACAGGGGATAGCAGATACGCAGTATTTT.

In DNA, the CDR3 is TGTGCCAGCAGCTCGACCGGGACTAGCGGCAACACCGGGGAGCTGTTTTTT. Its protein is CASSSTGTSGNTGELFF. The V gene is TRBV13, the J gene TRBJ2-2, with 11 bases that match TRBD2. J was trimmed by 2 bases and V by 4 bases; bases with no gene match: 6. The V gene's germline CDR1 is PRHDT and CDR2 FYEKMQ (reference sequence). The CDR3 has 17 amino acids.

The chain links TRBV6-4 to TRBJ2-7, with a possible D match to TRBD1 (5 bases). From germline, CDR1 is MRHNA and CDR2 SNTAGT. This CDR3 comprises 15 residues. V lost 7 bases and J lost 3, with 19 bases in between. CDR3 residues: CASIGRWAGYYEQYF. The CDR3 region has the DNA TGTGCCAGCATTGGCAGGTGGGCAGGGTACTACGAGCAGTACTTC.

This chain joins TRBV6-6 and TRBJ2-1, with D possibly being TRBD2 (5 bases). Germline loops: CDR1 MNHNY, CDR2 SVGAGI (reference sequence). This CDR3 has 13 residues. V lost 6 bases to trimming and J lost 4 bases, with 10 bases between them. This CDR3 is CASSYSEYNEQFF. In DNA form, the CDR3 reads TGTGCCAGCAGCTATAGCGAGTACAATGAGCAGTTCTTC.

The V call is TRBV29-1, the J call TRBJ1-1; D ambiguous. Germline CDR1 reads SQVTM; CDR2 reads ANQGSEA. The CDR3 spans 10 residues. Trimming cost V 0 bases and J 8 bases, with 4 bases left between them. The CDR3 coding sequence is TGCAGCGTTGAAGAGGGAGAAGCTTTCTTT. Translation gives CSVEEGEAFF.

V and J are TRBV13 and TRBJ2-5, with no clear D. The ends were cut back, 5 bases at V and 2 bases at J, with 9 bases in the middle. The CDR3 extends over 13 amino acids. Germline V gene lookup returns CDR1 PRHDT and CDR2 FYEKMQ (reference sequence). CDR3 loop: CASSPRLQETQYF. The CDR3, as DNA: TGTGCCAGCAGCCCCAGACTTCAAGAGACCCAGTACTTC.

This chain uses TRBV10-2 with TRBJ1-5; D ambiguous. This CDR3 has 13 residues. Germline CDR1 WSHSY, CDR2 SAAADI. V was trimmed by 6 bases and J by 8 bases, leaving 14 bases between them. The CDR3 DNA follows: TGCGCCAGCAGCCGAATTCCAGGCGAGCCCCAGCATTTT. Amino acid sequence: CASSRIPGEPQHF.

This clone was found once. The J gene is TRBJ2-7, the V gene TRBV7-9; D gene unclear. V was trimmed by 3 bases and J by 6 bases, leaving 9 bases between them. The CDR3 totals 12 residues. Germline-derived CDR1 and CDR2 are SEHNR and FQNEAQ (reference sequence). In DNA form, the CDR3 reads TGTGCCAGCAGCTTTACGATTTCCGAGCAGTACTTC. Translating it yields CASSFTISEQYF. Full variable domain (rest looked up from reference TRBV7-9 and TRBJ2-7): DTGVSQNPRHKITKRGQNVTFRCDPISEHNRLYWYRQTLGQGPEFLTYFQNEAQLEKSRLLSDRFSAERPKGSFSTLEIQRTEQGDSAMYLCASSFTISEQYFGPGTRLTVT.

The CDR3 DNA follows: TGTGCCAGCAGCTTAGGTGAGGAAGGTGGTACTGAAGCTTTCTTT. It translates to CASSLGEEGGTEAFF. The chain couples TRBV7-2 to TRBJ1-1; D is ambiguous. This CDR3 has 15 residues. CDR1 SGHTA and CDR2 FQGNSA come from the germline V gene. V was cut by 1 base and J by 5 bases, with 14 bases left in between.

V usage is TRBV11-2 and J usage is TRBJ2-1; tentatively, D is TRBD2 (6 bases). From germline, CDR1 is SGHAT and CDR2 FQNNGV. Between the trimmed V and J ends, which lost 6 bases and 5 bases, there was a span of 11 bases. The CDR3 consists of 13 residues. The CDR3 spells CASRVLAHNEQFF. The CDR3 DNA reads TGTGCCAGCAGGGTCCTAGCGCACAATGAGCAGTTCTTC.

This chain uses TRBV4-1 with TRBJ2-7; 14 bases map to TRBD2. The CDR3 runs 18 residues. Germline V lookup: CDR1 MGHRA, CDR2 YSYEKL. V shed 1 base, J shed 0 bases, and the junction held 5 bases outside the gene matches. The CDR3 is CASSQVMTSGRVSYEQYF. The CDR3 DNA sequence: TGCGCCAGCAGCCAAGTGATGACTAGCGGGAGGGTCTCCTACGAGCAGTACTTC.

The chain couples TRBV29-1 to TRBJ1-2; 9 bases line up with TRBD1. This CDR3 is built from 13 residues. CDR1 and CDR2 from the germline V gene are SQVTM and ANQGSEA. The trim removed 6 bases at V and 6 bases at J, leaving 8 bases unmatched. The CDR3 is CSVRDRELDGYTF. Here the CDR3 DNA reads TGCAGCGTCCGGGACAGGGAACTGGATGGCTACACCTTC.

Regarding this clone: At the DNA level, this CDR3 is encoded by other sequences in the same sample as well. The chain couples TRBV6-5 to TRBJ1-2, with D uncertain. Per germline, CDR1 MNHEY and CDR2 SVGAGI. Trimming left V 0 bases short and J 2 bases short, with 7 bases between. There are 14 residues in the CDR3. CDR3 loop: CASSYSAANYGYTF. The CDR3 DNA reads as TGTGCCAGCAGTTACTCGGCAGCAAACTATGGCTACACCTTC.

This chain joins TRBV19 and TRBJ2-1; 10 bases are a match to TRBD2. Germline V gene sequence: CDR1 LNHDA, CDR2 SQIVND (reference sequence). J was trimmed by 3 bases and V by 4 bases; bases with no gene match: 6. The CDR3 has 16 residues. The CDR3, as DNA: TGTGCCAGTAGTACGACTAGCGGGCAGTACTACAATGAGCAGTTCTTC. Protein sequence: CASSTTSGQYYNEQFF.

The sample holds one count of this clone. The CDR3 reads CSVAAGGFGEQYF. In DNA, the CDR3 is TGCAGCGTTGCGGCAGGGGGTTTCGGAGAGCAGTACTTC. This chain joins TRBV29-1 and TRBJ2-7; 7 bases fit TRBD1. The germline gives CDR1 SQVTM, CDR2 ANQGSEA. V lost 4 bases and J lost 7; bases outside the gene matches: 10. CDR3 length equals 13 residues.

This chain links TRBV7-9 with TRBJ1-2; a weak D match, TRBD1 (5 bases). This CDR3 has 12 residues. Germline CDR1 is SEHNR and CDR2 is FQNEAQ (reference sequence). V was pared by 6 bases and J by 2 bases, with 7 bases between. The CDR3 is CASSWGNYGYTF. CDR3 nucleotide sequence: TGTGCCAGCAGTTGGGGGAACTATGGCTACACCTTC.